This entry concerns a single T cell receptor beta chain. Its antigen specificity is not known. The input lacks base qualities; no much larger clone sits a single base away. The data originate from a study of T cell changes during pregnancy in multiple sclerosis (dated by TCRdb to about 2019). Concerning the study at large: Changes in the T cell repertoire over the course of pregnancy were examined in this study in women with multiple sclerosis.

The library was made by the immunoSEQ multiplex PCR assay. TCRdb's version of the immuneACCESS table is confined to in-frame rearrangements and falls short of the full clone set. An unresolved V gene accounts for under half of the shortfall where checked; the remainder is of unknown origin. Here the sample has tens of thousands of clones; around nine tenths occur a single time. Of the sample, under 2% falls within the top ten clones. This sequence originates from a female donor with multiple sclerosis, enrolled in a pregnancy study. This specimen consisted of peripheral blood, obtained in the second trimester of pregnancy.

The base sequence is TGCGCCAGCAGCCAAGCAGTTTTAGGGGATTACGAGCAGTACTTC. Its translation is CASSQAVLGDYEQYF. The rearranged segments are TRBV4-3 and TRBJ2-7; 5 matching bases give a weak D call of TRBD1. The CDR3 covers 15 residues, taking in both the cysteine and the phenylalanine. Left in the record is the CDR3 DNA by itself, 45 bases read in frame from the first base. Trimming takes 1 base from V and 4 bases from J, and the germline ends sit 14 bases apart. For CDR1 and CDR2, the germline V gene lists LGHNA and YSLEER.